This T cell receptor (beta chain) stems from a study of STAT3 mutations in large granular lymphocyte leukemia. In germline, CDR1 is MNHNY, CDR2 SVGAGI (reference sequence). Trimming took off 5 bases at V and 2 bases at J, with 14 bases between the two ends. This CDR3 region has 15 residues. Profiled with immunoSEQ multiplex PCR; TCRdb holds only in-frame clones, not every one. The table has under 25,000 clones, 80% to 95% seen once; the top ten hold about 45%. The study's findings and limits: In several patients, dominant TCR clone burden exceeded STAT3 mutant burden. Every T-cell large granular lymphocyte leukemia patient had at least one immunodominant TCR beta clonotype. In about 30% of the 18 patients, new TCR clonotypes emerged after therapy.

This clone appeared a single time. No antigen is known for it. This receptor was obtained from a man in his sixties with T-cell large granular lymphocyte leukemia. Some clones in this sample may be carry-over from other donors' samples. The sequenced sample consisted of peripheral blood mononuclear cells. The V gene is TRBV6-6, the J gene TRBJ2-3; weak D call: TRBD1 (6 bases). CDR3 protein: CASSGLKGVTDTQYF. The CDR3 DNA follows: TGTGCCAGCAGTGGCCTTAAGGGGGTCACAGATACGCAGTATTTT.